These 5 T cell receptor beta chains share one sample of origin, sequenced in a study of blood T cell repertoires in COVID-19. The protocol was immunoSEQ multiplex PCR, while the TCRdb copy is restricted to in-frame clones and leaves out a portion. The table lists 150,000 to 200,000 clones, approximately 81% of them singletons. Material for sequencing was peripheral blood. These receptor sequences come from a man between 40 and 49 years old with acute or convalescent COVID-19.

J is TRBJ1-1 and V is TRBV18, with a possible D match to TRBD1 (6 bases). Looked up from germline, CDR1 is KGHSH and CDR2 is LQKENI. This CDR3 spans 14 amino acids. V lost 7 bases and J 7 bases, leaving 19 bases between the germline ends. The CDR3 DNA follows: TGTGCCAGCTTGGCGCCCGACAGGTCCGTTGAAGCTTTCTTT. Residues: CASLAPDRSVEAFF.

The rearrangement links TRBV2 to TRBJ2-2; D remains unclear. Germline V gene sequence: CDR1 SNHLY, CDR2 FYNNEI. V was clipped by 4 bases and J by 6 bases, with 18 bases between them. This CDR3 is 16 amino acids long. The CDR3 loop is CASSGVEYNRAGELFF. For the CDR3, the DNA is TGTGCCAGCAGTGGTGTAGAGTATAATCGCGCCGGGGAGCTGTTTTTT.

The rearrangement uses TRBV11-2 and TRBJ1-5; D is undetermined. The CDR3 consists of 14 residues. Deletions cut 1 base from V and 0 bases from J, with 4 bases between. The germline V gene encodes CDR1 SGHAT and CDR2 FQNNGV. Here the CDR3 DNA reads TGTGCCAGCAGCTTAGGCAGTAGCAATCAGCCCCAGCATTTT. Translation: CASSLGSSNQPQHF.

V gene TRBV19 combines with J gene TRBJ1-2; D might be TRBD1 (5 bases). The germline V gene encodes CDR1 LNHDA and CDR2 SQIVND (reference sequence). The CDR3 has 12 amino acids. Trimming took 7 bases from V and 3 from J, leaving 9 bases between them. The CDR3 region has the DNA TGTGCCAGTAACCAGGGTGACTATGGCTACACCTTC. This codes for CASNQGDYGYTF. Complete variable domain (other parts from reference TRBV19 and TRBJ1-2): DGGITQSPKYLFRKEGQNVTLSCEQNLNHDAMYWYRQDPGQGLRLIYYSQIVNDFQKGDIAEGYSVSREKKESFPLTVTSAQKNPTAFYLCASNQGDYGYTFGSGTRLTVV.

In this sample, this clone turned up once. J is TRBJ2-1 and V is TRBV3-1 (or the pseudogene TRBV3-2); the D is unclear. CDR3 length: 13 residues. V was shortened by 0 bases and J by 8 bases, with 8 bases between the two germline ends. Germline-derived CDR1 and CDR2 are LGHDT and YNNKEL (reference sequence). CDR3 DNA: TGTGCCAGCAGCCAAGATCGAGTCCATGAGCAGTTCTTC. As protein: CASSQDRVHEQFF.